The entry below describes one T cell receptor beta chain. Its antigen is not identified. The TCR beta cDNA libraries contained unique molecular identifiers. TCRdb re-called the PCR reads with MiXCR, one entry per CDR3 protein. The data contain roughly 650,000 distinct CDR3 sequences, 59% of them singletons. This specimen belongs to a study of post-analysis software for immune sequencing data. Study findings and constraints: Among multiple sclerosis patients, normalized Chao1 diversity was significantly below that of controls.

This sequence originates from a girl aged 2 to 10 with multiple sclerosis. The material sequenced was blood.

The CDR3 sequence: CATSERGHHRDEQFF. In nucleotides, the CDR3 is TGTGCCACCAGTGAAAGGGGACACCACAGGGATGAGCAGTTCTTC. This chain joins TRBV24-1 and TRBJ2-1; D is possibly TRBD1 (6 bases). This CDR3 comprises 15 residues. Per the germline V gene, CDR1 is KGHDR and CDR2 is SFDVKD. V dropped 4 bases and J dropped 8 bases, with 17 bases sitting between them.